These 16 T cell receptor beta chains were sequenced from one sample in a study of T-cell memory formation after mild COVID-19. MiXCR, applied by TCRdb to the 5' RACE reads, yields one record per CDR3 protein. The profile shows some 320,000 distinct CDR3 sequences, over 11% of them singletons. Sequences were obtained from PBMCs or a T cell subset sorted from them (not recorded which). The source of these receptors is a young man who had mild COVID-19 (a few samples of this study predate the infection). Cell type and time point are not known.

This clonotype has just a few counts. The chain employs TRBV5-1 and TRBJ2-2; D possibly corresponds to TRBD1 (5 bases). Germline CDR1 reads SGHRS; CDR2 reads YFSETQ. Trimming removed 0 bases at V and 7 bases at J, with 10 bases between. This CDR3 region has 14 residues. For the CDR3, the DNA is TGCGCCAGCAGCTTGGACAGGATTCTCGGGGAGCTGTTTTTT. Protein sequence: CASSLDRILGELFF. Full variable domain (missing parts from reference TRBV5-1 and TRBJ2-2): KAGVTQTPRYLIKTRGQQVTLSCSPISGHRSVSWYQQTPGQGLQFLFEYFSETQRNKGNFPGRFSGRQFSNSRSEMNVSTLELGDSALYLCASSLDRILGELFFGEGSRLTVL.

This clonotype was recorded at least ten times. The V gene is TRBV5-1, the J gene TRBJ2-7; D unclear. The CDR3 has 15 residues. V was pared by 1 base and J by 3 bases, with 14 bases between. The germline V gene encodes CDR1 SGHRS and CDR2 YFSETQ. The CDR3 reads CASSLFGLESYEQYF. CDR3 nucleotides: TGCGCCAGCAGCTTGTTTGGGCTCGAGAGCTACGAGCAGTACTTC. Full variable domain (rest looked up from reference TRBV5-1 and TRBJ2-7): KAGVTQTPRYLIKTRGQQVTLSCSPISGHRSVSWYQQTPGQGLQFLFEYFSETQRNKGNFPGRFSGRQFSNSRSEMNVSTLELGDSALYLCASSLFGLESYEQYFGPGTRLTVT.

This chain joins TRBV29-1 and TRBJ2-1; no definite D call. The CDR3 sequence is 13 residues long. Trimming pared 4 bases from V and 5 bases from J, leaving 12 bases between. From germline, CDR1 is SQVTM and CDR2 ANQGSEA. CDR3 in amino acids: CSVARVFNNEQFF. CDR3 DNA sequence: TGCAGCGTTGCAAGGGTATTTAACAATGAGCAGTTCTTC.

The gene calls are TRBV7-2 and TRBJ2-3, with 14 bases lining up with TRBD2. Germline loops: CDR1 SGHTA, CDR2 FQGNSA. Trimming cost V 8 bases and J 4 bases; bases outside gene matches: 8. The CDR3 has 16 amino acids. Here the CDR3 DNA reads TGTGCCAGCGAAAGACTAGCGGGGGGGCCAGCAGATACGCAGTATTTT. Residues: CASERLAGGPADTQYF.

The CDR3 DNA reads as TGCGCCAGCAGCTCAGGTGATTGGAACACTGAAGCTTTCTTT. Protein: CASSSGDWNTEAFF. The chain carries TRBV5-1 and TRBJ1-1; D unclear. The CDR3 loop spans 14 amino acids. Trimming removed 3 bases at V and 1 base at J, with 10 bases between. Germline V gene lookup returns CDR1 SGHRS and CDR2 YFSETQ.

The J gene is TRBJ2-5, the V gene TRBV7-2; maybe TRBD1 (6 bases). The CDR3 covers 15 residues. V lost 1 base and J lost 4, with 13 bases in between. Germline values: CDR1 SGHTA, CDR2 FQGNSA. The CDR3 DNA reads as TGTGCCAGCAGCTTAGGAACAGGGTGGCGAGAGACCCAGTACTTC. This sequence encodes CASSLGTGWRETQYF.

This clonotype was observed a handful of times. CDR3 bases: TGTGCCAGCAGCAGAGGGGGGCCCCAAGAGACCCAGTACTTC. It codes for CASSRGGPQETQYF. The J gene is TRBJ2-5, the V gene TRBV7-2; D tentatively fits TRBD1 or TRBD2 (6 bases each). V was clipped by 5 bases and J by 1 base, with 11 bases between them. CDR1 is SGHTA and CDR2 is FQGNSA in the germline V gene. This CDR3 contains 14 residues.

On this clonotype: One junction end does not reproduce the germline sequence, and a read error may be involved. The V gene is TRBV5-1, the J gene TRBJ2-5, with 11 bases fitting TRBD2. The CDR3 totals 15 residues. CDR1 and CDR2 (germline): SGHRS, YFSETQ. This chain's CDR3 is CSSSWTSGPQETQYF. The CDR3 DNA reads TGCTCCAGCAGCTGGACTAGCGGGCCCCAAGAGACCCAGTACTTC.

Many counts were recorded for this clonotype. The V and J genes are TRBV6-2 or TRBV6-3 and TRBJ2-6; D remains unclear. The CDR3 extends over 15 amino acids. CDR1 and CDR2 from the germline V gene are MNHEY and SVGEGT. Deletions cut 2 bases from V and 2 bases from J, with 7 bases between. The CDR3 is CASSYPMAGANVLTF. CDR3 nucleotides: TGTGCCAGCAGTTACCCAATGGCTGGGGCCAACGTCCTGACTTTC.

This clonotype was counted only a few times. The V call is TRBV7-9, the J call TRBJ2-1, with 10 bases aligning to TRBD1. From germline, CDR1 is SEHNR and CDR2 FQNEAQ (reference sequence). Trimming at V came to 4 bases and at J to 7 bases, leaving 13 bases not matched to a gene. This CDR3 spans 17 amino acids. CDR3 sequence: CASSSPGQGIGRNEQFF. In DNA form, the CDR3 reads TGTGCCAGCAGCTCACCGGGACAGGGGATAGGTAGGAATGAGCAGTTCTTC.

J is TRBJ1-6 and V is TRBV10-3; D not certain. Germline values: CDR1 ENHRY, CDR2 SYGVKD. CDR3 length: 14 residues. Trimming left V 6 bases short and J 7 bases short, with 13 bases between. CDR3 DNA sequence: TGTGCCATCAGCCTGAGGGAAGAAAATTCACCCCTCCACTTT. As protein: CAISLREENSPLHF.

The table lists this clonotype with many counts. The V gene is TRBV25-1, the J gene TRBJ2-3; TRBD2 agrees at 10 bases. This CDR3 region has 15 residues. In germline, CDR1 is MGHDK, CDR2 SYGVNS. Unmatched junction bases numbered 7, after V lost 6 bases and J lost 4 bases. CDR3 amino acids: CASRMAGLASDTQYF. DNA of the CDR3: TGTGCCAGCAGGATGGCGGGACTAGCGTCAGATACGCAGTATTTT.

The chain is built from TRBV14 and TRBJ2-5, with 7 bases that match TRBD1. V was pared by 4 bases and J by 3 bases, with 11 bases of the junction left unmatched. CDR1 and CDR2 from the germline V gene are SGHDN and FVKESK. This CDR3 has 16 amino acids. CDR3 DNA: TGTGCCAGCAGCCCGTTCTACAGGGGCCCCAAAGAGACCCAGTACTTC. This gives the protein CASSPFYRGPKETQYF.

This chain uses TRBV6-5 with TRBJ2-2, with D unclear. From germline, CDR1 is MNHEY and CDR2 SVGAGI. Trimming removed 1 base at V and 1 base at J, with 4 bases between. This CDR3 has 14 amino acids. For the CDR3, the DNA is TGTGCCAGCAGTTACTTACAGAACACCGGGGAGCTGTTTTTT. Protein: CASSYLQNTGELFF.

J is TRBJ2-1 and V is TRBV4-1; TRBD1 aligns across 11 bases. The CDR3 sequence is 16 residues long. Germline V gives CDR1 MGHRA, CDR2 YSYEKL. J gave up 9 bases and V 0 bases, and 7 bases lay outside the gene matches. The CDR3 DNA reads as TGCGCCAGCAGCCAAGATAGGGTTGGGACAGGGGGTGAGCAGTTCTTC. Encoded protein: CASSQDRVGTGGEQFF.

At least ten counts were recorded for this clonotype. This chain connects TRBV5-5 to TRBJ2-2, with D perhaps TRBD1 (5 bases). The CDR3 has 13 amino acids. Germline V CDR1 and CDR2: SGHKS, YYEKEE (reference sequence). The germline V and J ends were trimmed by 2 bases and 6 bases, with 8 bases remaining between them. The CDR3: CASSFRVAGELFF. CDR3 DNA sequence: TGTGCCAGCAGCTTCAGGGTGGCCGGGGAGCTGTTTTTT.